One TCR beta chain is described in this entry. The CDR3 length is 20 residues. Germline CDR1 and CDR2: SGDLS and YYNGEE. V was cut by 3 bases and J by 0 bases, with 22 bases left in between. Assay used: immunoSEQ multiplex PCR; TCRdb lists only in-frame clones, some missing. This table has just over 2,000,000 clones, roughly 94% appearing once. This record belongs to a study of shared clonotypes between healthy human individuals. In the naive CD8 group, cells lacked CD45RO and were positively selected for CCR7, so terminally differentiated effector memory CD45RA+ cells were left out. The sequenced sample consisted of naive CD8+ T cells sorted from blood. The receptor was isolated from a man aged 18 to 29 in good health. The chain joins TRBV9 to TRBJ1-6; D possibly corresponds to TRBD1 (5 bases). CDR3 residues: CASSAPGGTYDSSYNSPLHF. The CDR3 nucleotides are TGTGCCAGCAGCGCCCCGGGCGGCACATATGACAGCTCCTATAATTCACCCCTCCACTTT.